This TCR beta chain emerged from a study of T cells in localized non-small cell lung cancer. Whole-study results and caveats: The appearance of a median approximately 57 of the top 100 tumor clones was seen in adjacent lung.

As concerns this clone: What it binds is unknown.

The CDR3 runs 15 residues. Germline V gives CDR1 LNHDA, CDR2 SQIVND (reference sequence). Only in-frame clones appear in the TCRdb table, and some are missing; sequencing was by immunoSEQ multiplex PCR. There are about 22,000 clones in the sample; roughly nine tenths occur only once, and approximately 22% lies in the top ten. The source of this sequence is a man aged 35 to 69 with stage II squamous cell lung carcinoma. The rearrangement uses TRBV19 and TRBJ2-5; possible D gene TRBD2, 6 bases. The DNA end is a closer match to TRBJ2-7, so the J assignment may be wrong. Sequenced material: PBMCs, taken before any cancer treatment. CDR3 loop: CASSRLGIDSYEQYF. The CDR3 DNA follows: TGTGCCAGTAGTCGACTAGGAATCGACTCCTACGAGCAGTACTTC.